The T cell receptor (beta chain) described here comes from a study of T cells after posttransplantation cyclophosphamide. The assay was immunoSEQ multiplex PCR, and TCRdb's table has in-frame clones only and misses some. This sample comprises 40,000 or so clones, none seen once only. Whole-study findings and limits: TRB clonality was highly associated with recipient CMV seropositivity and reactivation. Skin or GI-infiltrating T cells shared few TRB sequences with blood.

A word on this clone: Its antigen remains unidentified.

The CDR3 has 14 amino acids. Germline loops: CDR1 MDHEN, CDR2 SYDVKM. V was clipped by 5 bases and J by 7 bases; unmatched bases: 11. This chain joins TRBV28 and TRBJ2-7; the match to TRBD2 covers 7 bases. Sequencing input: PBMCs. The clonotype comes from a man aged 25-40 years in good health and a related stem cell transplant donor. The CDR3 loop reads CASSRPTPGGEQYF. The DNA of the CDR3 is TGTGCCAGCAGTCGGCCTACTCCCGGGGGGGAGCAGTACTTC.